One sample yielded the 9 T cell receptor beta chains listed below, sequenced in a study of blood T cell repertoires in COVID-19. Sequencing was performed with immunoSEQ multiplex PCR; in TCRdb, only in-frame clones are kept and a portion is missing. The sample carries roughly 190,000 clones, more than 70% recorded once. Input material: peripheral blood. These receptor sequences come from a woman aged 60 to 75 with acute or convalescent COVID-19.

The V call is TRBV30, the J call TRBJ1-6; the D is unclear. Germline CDR1 GTSNPN, CDR2 SVGIG (reference sequence). This CDR3 contains 15 residues. V lost 0 bases, J lost 4 bases, and 10 bases lay in between. The CDR3 loop is CAWSVYPSYNSPLHF. The CDR3 DNA reads as TGTGCCTGGAGTGTATACCCGAGTTATAATTCACCCCTCCACTTT.

The V call is TRBV18, the J call TRBJ2-2; possible D gene TRBD2, 5 bases. This CDR3 contains 17 residues. Trimming cost V 5 bases and J 5 bases, with 21 bases left between them. Germline loops: CDR1 KGHSH, CDR2 LQKENI. In DNA form, the CDR3 reads TGTGCCAGCTCAAAGGAAATTCCGGGAAGAGGGACCGGGGAGCTGTTTTTT. It translates to CASSKEIPGRGTGELFF.

The rearrangement joins TRBV18 to TRBJ2-7; TRBD1 matches at 9 bases. V trimming: 0 bases; J trimming: 7 bases; junction bases outside the gene matches: 4. CDR1 is KGHSH and CDR2 is LQKENI in the germline V gene. There are 14 residues in the CDR3. The CDR3 here is CASSPPTGGGEQYV. DNA of the CDR3: TGTGCCAGCTCACCACCCACAGGGGGCGGGGAGCAGTACGTC.

The chain recombines TRBV28 with TRBJ1-4; 7 positions match TRBD1. Losses at the gene ends were 4 bases for V and 11 bases for J; bases not matched to a gene: 13. The CDR3 length is 15 residues. CDR1 and CDR2 (germline): MDHEN, SYDVKM. The CDR3 protein is CASSSPDREAAKLFF. The CDR3, as DNA: TGTGCCAGCAGTTCACCCGACAGGGAGGCGGCGAAACTGTTTTTT.

V gene TRBV5-1 combines with J gene TRBJ1-1; D perhaps matches TRBD1 (5 bases). The germline gives CDR1 SGHRS, CDR2 YFSETQ. The V gene lost 0 bases and the J gene lost 4 bases, with 10 bases spanning the gap. The CDR3 runs to 14 residues. The DNA of the CDR3 is TGCGCCAGCAGCTTGGGACAGCAATTCACTGAAGCTTTCTTT. Residues: CASSLGQQFTEAFF.

This chain connects TRBV14 to TRBJ1-3, with TRBD1 matching 7 bases. The CDR3 consists of 14 residues. Trimming at V came to 3 bases and at J to 4 bases, leaving 3 bases not matched to a gene. The germline CDR1 and CDR2 sequences are SGHDN and FVKESK. The CDR3 here is CASSHTGEGNTIYF. CDR3 coding DNA: TGTGCCAGCAGCCACACAGGGGAAGGAAACACCATATATTTT.

This chain connects TRBV2 to TRBJ2-1, with TRBD1 identical over 9 bases. Germline assignment: CDR1 SNHLY and CDR2 FYNNEI. Unmatched junction bases numbered 11, after V lost 6 bases and J lost 8 bases. The CDR3 runs to 15 residues. This CDR3 is CASRQGASLRDEQFF. CDR3 in DNA: TGTGCCAGCAGACAGGGGGCTAGCCTCCGCGATGAGCAGTTCTTC. The full variable domain, with the rest looked up from reference TRBV2 and TRBJ2-1, is EPEVTQTPSHQVTQMGQEVILRCVPISNHLYFYWYRQILGQKVEFLVSFYNNEISEKSEIFDDQFSVERPDGSNFTLKIRSTKLEDSAMYFCASRQGASLRDEQFFGPGTRLTVL.

The rearrangement joins TRBV28 to TRBJ2-2; 7 bases fit TRBD2. V lost 7 bases and J lost 5; bases outside the gene matches: 4. This CDR3 is 13 amino acids long. Per germline, CDR1 MDHEN and CDR2 SYDVKM. The CDR3 reads CASTMGGTGELFF. The CDR3 DNA sequence: TGTGCCAGCACCATGGGGGGGACCGGGGAGCTGTTTTTT.

The chain employs TRBV11-3 and TRBJ2-5, with D possibly TRBD2 on 5 matching bases. The CDR3 extends over 15 amino acids. V lost 3 bases and J 9 bases, leaving 20 bases between the germline ends. CDR1 and CDR2 (germline): SGHNT, YENEEA. The CDR3 coding sequence is TGTGCCAGCAGCTTGGGTGAGGGAGACGGGAAGGCCCAGTACTTC. This encodes CASSLGEGDGKAQYF.